One sample yielded the 14 T cell receptor beta chains listed below, sequenced in a study of shared clonotypes between healthy human individuals. Sequencing used immunoSEQ multiplex PCR; TCRdb keeps in-frame clones, though not all of them. The sample shows roughly 2,300,000 clones, 85% to 95% of them seen only once. The specimen was naive CD4+ T cells from PBMCs. Subset: CD45RA+ positively selected. These receptors all stem from a man younger than 30 in good health. Some clones in this sample may be carry-over from other donors' samples.

This clone was recorded only once. The rearrangement joins TRBV5-3 to TRBJ1-4; D possibly corresponds to TRBD1 (5 bases). TRBV5-3 has ORF status, its function being uncertain. V lost 6 bases and J 5 bases, leaving 11 bases between the germline ends. The CDR3 runs to 13 residues. The CDR3 DNA sequence: TGTGCCAGAACCAGGGACGGGAATGAAAAACTGTTTTTT. It encodes CARTRDGNEKLFF.

This chain connects TRBV5-1 to TRBJ2-1, with 7 bases fitting TRBD2. The germline gives CDR1 SGHRS, CDR2 YFSETQ. The CDR3 loop spans 15 amino acids. Unmatched junction bases numbered 2, after V lost 1 base and J lost 1 base. This CDR3 is CASSLMGGSYNEQFF. CDR3 coding DNA: TGCGCCAGCAGCTTGATGGGGGGGTCCTACAATGAGCAGTTCTTC. Complete variable domain (other parts from reference TRBV5-1 and TRBJ2-1): KAGVTQTPRYLIKTRGQQVTLSCSPISGHRSVSWYQQTPGQGLQFLFEYFSETQRNKGNFPGRFSGRQFSNSRSEMNVSTLELGDSALYLCASSLMGGSYNEQFFGPGTRLTVL.

The chain carries TRBV11-2 and TRBJ2-7; TRBD1 or TRBD2 may be the D gene (5 bases each). Germline V lookup: CDR1 SGHAT, CDR2 FQNNGV. Deletions cut 5 bases from V and 4 bases from J, with 18 bases between. CDR3 length: 15 residues. The DNA for the CDR3 is TGTGCCAGCAGCCTACGGGACGGAGGTCGATACGAGCAGTACTTC. As protein: CASSLRDGGRYEQYF.

This chain uses TRBV28 with TRBJ2-7; D possibly uses TRBD1 or TRBD2 (5 bases each). Germline values: CDR1 MDHEN, CDR2 SYDVKM. This CDR3 is 13 amino acids long. Deletions cut 3 bases from V and 3 bases from J, with 9 bases between. CDR3: CASSFGASYEQYF. As DNA, the CDR3 is TGTGCCAGCAGTTTCGGGGCTAGCTACGAGCAGTACTTC.

This chain uses TRBV4-1 with TRBJ2-7, with 7 bases aligning to TRBD2. Germline-derived CDR1 and CDR2 are MGHRA and YSYEKL. The CDR3 is 15 amino acids. V lost 7 bases, J lost 0 bases, and 9 bases stayed unmatched. CDR3 region: CASTRIAGLSYEQYF. CDR3 sequence (DNA): TGCGCCAGCACCCGAATAGCGGGCCTCTCCTACGAGCAGTACTTC.

The chain combines TRBV7-6 with TRBJ2-7; D remains unclear. V was trimmed by 4 bases and J by 8 bases, leaving 18 bases between them. The CDR3 extends over 14 amino acids. Looked up from germline, CDR1 is SGHVS and CDR2 is FNYEAQ. The CDR3 DNA follows: TGTGCCAGCAGCTACGCAGGCTTCCCTACGAAGCAGTACTTC. Protein product: CASSYAGFPTKQYF. The full variable domain, rest sourced from reference TRBV7-6 and TRBJ2-7, is GAGVSQSPRYKVTKRGQDVALRCDPISGHVSLYWYRQALGQGPEFLTYFNYEAQQDKSGLPNDRFSAERPEGSISTLTIQRTEQRDSAMYRCASSYAGFPTKQYFGPGTRLTVT.

This clone was picked up one time. DNA for the CDR3: TGTGCCAGCAGTGAAGGCCAGGGGGCCGGGGCCAACGTCCTGACTTTC. This sequence encodes CASSEGQGAGANVLTF. This chain joins TRBV25-1 and TRBJ2-6; 8 bases are shared with TRBD1. This CDR3 is built from 16 residues. The trim removed 2 bases at V and 4 bases at J, leaving 4 bases unmatched. Germline V gene lookup returns CDR1 MGHDK and CDR2 SYGVNS. Full variable domain (missing parts from reference TRBV25-1 and TRBJ2-6): EADIYQTPRYLVIGTGKKITLECSQTMGHDKMYWYQQDPGMELHLIHYSYGVNSTEKGDLSSESTVSRIRTEHFPLTLESARPSHTSQYLCASSEGQGAGANVLTFGAGSRLTVL.

The V and J genes are TRBV28 and TRBJ1-6; D is ambiguous. Germline V lookup: CDR1 MDHEN, CDR2 SYDVKM. The V and J ends lost 5 bases and 5 bases respectively, with 16 bases between them. This CDR3 is built from 16 residues. DNA of the CDR3: TGTGCCAGCAGTCTTCGGCTTGGCCGCGATAATTCACCCCTCCACTTT. This codes for CASSLRLGRDNSPLHF.

The rearrangement joins TRBV30 to TRBJ1-1; 7 nucleotides line up with TRBD1. The V gene's germline CDR1 is GTSNPN and CDR2 SVGIG (reference sequence). Trimming cost V 4 bases and J 5 bases; bases outside gene matches: 13. The CDR3 has 15 amino acids. CDR3 nucleotides: TGTGCCTGGACCCCAGGGAGGGGGCGGGTGACTGAAGCTTTCTTT. Protein: CAWTPGRGRVTEAFF.

The rearrangement uses TRBV28 and TRBJ1-1, with D unresolved. Germline loops: CDR1 MDHEN, CDR2 SYDVKM. The CDR3 runs 14 residues. Trimming removed 8 bases at V and 1 base at J, with 14 bases between. In DNA, the CDR3 is TGTGCCAGCTTTAATTCGAGACCGAACACTGAAGCTTTCTTT. The encoded protein is CASFNSRPNTEAFF.

The chain joins TRBV5-1 to TRBJ1-1; TRBD1 might be the D (6 bases). This CDR3 is built from 15 residues. Trimming pared 0 bases from V and 4 bases from J, leaving 13 bases between. Germline V gene sequence: CDR1 SGHRS, CDR2 YFSETQ. The CDR3 spells CASSLADRRGTEAFF. As DNA, the CDR3 is TGCGCCAGCAGCTTGGCCGACAGGCGGGGCACTGAAGCTTTCTTT.

This chain connects TRBV7-3 to TRBJ2-1; D is unresolved. The ends were cut back, 3 bases at V and 1 base at J, with 10 bases in the middle. From germline, CDR1 is SGHTA and CDR2 FQGTGA. This CDR3 is 15 amino acids long. The CDR3: CASSFTLGSYNEQFF. CDR3 in DNA: TGTGCCAGCAGCTTCACTCTGGGTTCCTACAATGAGCAGTTCTTC.

The CDR3 is CAISESRGTVQETQYF. DNA of the CDR3: TGTGCCATCAGTGAGTCGCGAGGGACGGTACAAGAGACCCAGTACTTC. The chain recombines TRBV10-3 with TRBJ2-5; perhaps D is TRBD1 or TRBD2 (5 bases each). Trimming removed 0 bases at V and 2 bases at J, with 13 bases between. Germline V lookup: CDR1 ENHRY, CDR2 SYGVKD. The CDR3 is 16 amino acids.

The chain joins TRBV28 to TRBJ1-3; D is ambiguous. This CDR3 has 14 residues. Looked up from germline, CDR1 is MDHEN and CDR2 is SYDVKM. Trimming removed 2 bases at V and 5 bases at J, with 10 bases between. CDR3 residues: CASSLHSQRNTIYF. The DNA for the CDR3 is TGTGCCAGCAGTTTACACTCTCAGAGAAACACCATATATTTT.